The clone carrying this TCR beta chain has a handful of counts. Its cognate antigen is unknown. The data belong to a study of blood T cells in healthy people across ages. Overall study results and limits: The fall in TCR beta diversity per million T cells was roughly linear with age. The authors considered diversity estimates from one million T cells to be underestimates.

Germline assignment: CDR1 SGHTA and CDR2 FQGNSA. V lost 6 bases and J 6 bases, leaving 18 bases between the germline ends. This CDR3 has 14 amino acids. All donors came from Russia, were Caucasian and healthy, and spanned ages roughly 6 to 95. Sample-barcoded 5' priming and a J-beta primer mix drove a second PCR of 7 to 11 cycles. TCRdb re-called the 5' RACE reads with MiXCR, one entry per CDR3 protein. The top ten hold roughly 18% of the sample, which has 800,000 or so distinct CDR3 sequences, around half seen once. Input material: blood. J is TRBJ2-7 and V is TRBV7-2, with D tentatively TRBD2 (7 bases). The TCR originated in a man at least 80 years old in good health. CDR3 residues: CASRPAGAASEQYF. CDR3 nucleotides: TGTGCCAGCAGGCCTGCGGGGGCCGCGTCCGAGCAGTACTTC. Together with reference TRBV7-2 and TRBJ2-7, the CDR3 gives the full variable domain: GAGVSQSPSNKVTEKGKDVELRCDPISGHTALYWYRQSLGQGLEFLIYFQGNSAPDKSGLPSDRFSAERTGGSVSTLTIQRTQQEDSAVYLCASRPAGAASEQYFGPGTRLTVT.